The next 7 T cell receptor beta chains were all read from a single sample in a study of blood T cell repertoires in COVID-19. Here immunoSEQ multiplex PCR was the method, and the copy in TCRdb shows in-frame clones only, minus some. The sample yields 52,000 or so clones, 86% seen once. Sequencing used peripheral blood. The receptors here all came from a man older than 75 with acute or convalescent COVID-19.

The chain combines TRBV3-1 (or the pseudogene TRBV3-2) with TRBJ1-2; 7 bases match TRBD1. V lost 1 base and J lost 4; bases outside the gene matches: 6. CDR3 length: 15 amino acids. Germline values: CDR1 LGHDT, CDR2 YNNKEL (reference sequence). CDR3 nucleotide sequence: TGTGCCAGCAGCCAAGCCTCAGGGGGAGTCTATGGCTACACCTTC. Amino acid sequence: CASSQASGGVYGYTF.

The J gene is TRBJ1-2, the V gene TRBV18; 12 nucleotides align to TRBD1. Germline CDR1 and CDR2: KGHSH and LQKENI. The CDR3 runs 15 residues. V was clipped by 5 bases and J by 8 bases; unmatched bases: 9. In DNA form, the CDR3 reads TGTGCCAGCTCAGAACCGGGACAGGGGGCGCAGGGCTACACCTTC. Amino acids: CASSEPGQGAQGYTF.

The CDR3 DNA is TGCGCCAGCCGTAGCCAGCGGACAGTCACAGATACGCAGTATTTT. This sequence encodes CASRSQRTVTDTQYF. The chain links TRBV5-1 to TRBJ2-3; D possibly corresponds to TRBD1 (6 bases). Trimming cost V 7 bases and J 2 bases, with 17 bases left between them. Germline V CDR1 and CDR2: SGHRS, YFSETQ. The CDR3 contains 15 residues.

The CDR3 spells CASSQLQGRTNYGYTF. Here the CDR3 DNA reads TGTGCCAGCAGCCAATTACAGGGTCGCACTAACTATGGCTACACCTTC. This chain uses TRBV14 with TRBJ1-2; weak D call: TRBD1 (6 bases). This CDR3 region has 16 residues. Germline V lookup: CDR1 SGHDN, CDR2 FVKESK. Deletions cut 2 bases from V and 0 bases from J, with 13 bases between.

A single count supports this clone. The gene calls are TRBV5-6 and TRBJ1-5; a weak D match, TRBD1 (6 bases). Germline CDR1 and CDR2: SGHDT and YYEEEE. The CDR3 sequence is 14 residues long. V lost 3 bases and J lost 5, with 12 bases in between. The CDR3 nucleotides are TGTGCCAGCAGCTCAGGGGAGTTTGATCAGCCCCAGCATTTT. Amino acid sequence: CASSSGEFDQPQHF.

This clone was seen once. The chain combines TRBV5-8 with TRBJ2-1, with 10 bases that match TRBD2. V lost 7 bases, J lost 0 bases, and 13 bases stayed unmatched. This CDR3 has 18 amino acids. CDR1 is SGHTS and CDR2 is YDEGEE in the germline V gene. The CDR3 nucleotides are TGTGCCAGCGGCAGGGGGCGGCTAGCGGGGGTCTCCTACAATGAGCAGTTCTTC. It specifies CASGRGRLAGVSYNEQFF.

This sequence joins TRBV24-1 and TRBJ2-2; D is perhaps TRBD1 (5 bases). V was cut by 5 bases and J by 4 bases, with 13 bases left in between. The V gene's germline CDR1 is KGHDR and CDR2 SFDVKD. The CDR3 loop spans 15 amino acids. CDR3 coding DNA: TGTGCCACCAGTGCCAGGACACCAGGCACCGGGGAGCTGTTTTTT. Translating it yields CATSARTPGTGELFF.